The 9 T cell receptor beta chains in this list originate from one sample, sequenced in a study of spatial heterogeneity in lung cancer. No antigen has been assigned to these receptors. The study's findings and limits: The study found that expanded intratumoral alpha and beta TCR counts tracked tumor mutation counts.

Time point in this sample: sample taken at primary tumor resection. TCRdb redid the calling of the 5' RACE reads with MiXCR, one entry per CDR3 protein. The repertoire holds fewer than 6,500 distinct CDR3 sequences, with more than 7.5% as singletons. Sequenced here: lung tumor tissue, sampled at surgery. These TCRs come from a female donor with early-stage non-small cell lung cancer.

This clonotype was found many times. The genes are TRBV12-3 or TRBV12-4 and TRBJ2-1, with TRBD2 identical over 11 bases. Germline trimming cut 0 bases from V and 10 bases from J; bases unmatched to any gene: 8. The CDR3 sequence is 16 residues long. CDR3 sequence reads: CASSLALGLAAAEQFF. The CDR3, as DNA: TGTGCCAGCAGTTTAGCGCTGGGACTAGCGGCAGCGGAGCAGTTCTTC.

By its share, this clonotype is medium-sized. The V and J genes are TRBV12-3 or TRBV12-4 and TRBJ2-1; 10 nucleotides line up with TRBD1. This CDR3 has 12 residues. J gave up 14 bases and V 6 bases, and 7 bases lay outside the gene matches. The chain's CDR3 is CASSRTGTGEFF. The CDR3 DNA sequence: TGTGCCAGCAGCCGAACCGGGACAGGGGAGTTCTTC.

This clonotype is medium-sized by share. The germline gene is not matched at one end of the junction; a read error may be the cause. This chain links TRBV7-2 with TRBJ2-1, with D unclear. The germline V gene encodes CDR1 SGHTA and CDR2 FQGNSA. The CDR3 length is 11 residues. The chain's CDR3 is CASSSHNEQFF. For the CDR3, the DNA is TGTGCCAGCAGCTCCCACAATGAGCAGTTCTTC.

In this sample, this clonotype turned up many times. The V gene is TRBV3-1, the J gene TRBJ1-3, with unresolved D. The CDR3 length is 15 residues. The V gene lost 1 base and the J gene lost 0 bases, with 7 bases spanning the gap. Germline CDR1 reads LGHDT; CDR2 reads YNNKEL (reference sequence). The CDR3 loop reads CASSQGDSSGNTIYF. The CDR3 bases are TGTGCCAGCAGCCAAGGGGATAGCTCTGGAAACACCATATATTTT.

This clonotype was counted many times. The chain carries TRBV29-1 and TRBJ2-6; TRBD1 aligns across 8 bases. Germline V lookup: CDR1 SQVTM, CDR2 ANQGSEA. The J segment lost 1 base and the V segment lost 4 bases, leaving 9 bases of the junction unmatched. This CDR3 spans 17 amino acids. The CDR3 DNA reads TGCAGCGTTGGGGGGACAGGTGACTTTTCTGGGGCCAACGTCCTGACTTTC. Protein sequence: CSVGGTGDFSGANVLTF.

At least ten counts were recorded for this clonotype. V is TRBV5-3 and J is TRBJ2-4; 11 bases match TRBD2. TRBV5-3 is an ORF, and what it does is uncertain. V lost 1 base and J lost 0; bases outside the gene matches: 9. This CDR3 is built from 19 residues. This chain's CDR3 is CARSLHLAGGVVAKNIQYF. As DNA, the CDR3 is TGTGCCAGAAGCTTGCACCTAGCGGGAGGAGTGGTAGCCAAAAACATTCAGTACTTC.

On this clonotype itself: A much larger clone sits a single nucleotide away, making a read error possible. This rearrangement joins TRBV21-1 to TRBJ2-1. TRBV21-1 is designated a pseudogene. The CDR3 is 21 residues long. CDR3 DNA: TGTGCCAGCAGCAAAGAACAGCCATCAGCCATTCGAAAAAGCTCCTACAATGAGCAGATCTTC. Translation gives CASSKEQPSAIRKSSYNEQIF.

Only a few counts were recorded for this clonotype. The rearrangement links TRBV5-1 to TRBJ1-1, with TRBD1 matching over 8 bases. Germline V gene sequence: CDR1 SGHRS, CDR2 YFSETQ. The CDR3 contains 15 residues. J lost 5 bases, V lost 2 bases, and 8 bases had no gene match. The CDR3 region has the DNA TGCGCCAGCAGCTTACCGACAGGGGTCGGGACTGAAGCTTTCTTT. It translates to CASSLPTGVGTEAFF.

By sample share, this clonotype is medium-sized. The chain carries TRBV6-5 and TRBJ2-7, with D perhaps matching TRBD2 (5 bases). V was clipped by 0 bases and J by 7 bases, with 13 bases between them. Germline-derived CDR1 and CDR2 are MNHEY and SVGAGI. There are 14 residues in the CDR3. CDR3 loop: CASSYSPGSREQYF. As DNA, the CDR3 is TGTGCCAGCAGTTACTCGCCGGGGTCTCGGGAGCAGTACTTC.